The clone carrying this T cell receptor beta chain was counted once. CDR1 SGHNT and CDR2 YYREEE come from the germline V gene (reference sequence). The CDR3 length is 12 residues. The V segment lost 5 bases and the J segment 9 bases; nucleotides outside the gene matches: 3. This sample was taken from a study of technical replicates of blood from a few donors. The protocol was immunoSEQ multiplex PCR, while the TCRdb copy is restricted to in-frame clones and leaves out a portion. In the table there are tens of thousands of clones, 90% to 96% of which are singletons. The receptor comes from a human donor in good health. Sequenced sample: T cells isolated from PBMCs. The chain links TRBV5-4 to TRBJ2-1, with 9 nucleotides matching TRBD2. CDR3 residues: CASSSGGGEQFF. CDR3 sequence (DNA): TGTGCCAGCAGTAGCGGGGGAGGTGAGCAGTTCTTC.